The entry below gives a single TCR beta chain sequence along with its context. The table came from immunoSEQ multiplex PCR; TCRdb's copy has only in-frame clones and leaves some out. The sample holds more than 80,000 clones, 80% to 90% seen once. The data are from a study of T cell responses to AZD1222 COVID-19 vaccine. Study-level information: Second-dose recipients at about 4 or about 12 weeks were treated as one pooled group.

Germline CDR1 and CDR2: LNHDA and SQIVND (reference sequence). Trimming stripped 6 bases from V and 5 bases from J, with 13 bases between. This CDR3 is built from 14 residues. V gene TRBV19 combines with J gene TRBJ1-4; D is ambiguous. The sequenced sample was peripheral blood, obtained on day 0 of AZD1222 vaccination. This TCR was recovered from an adult in good health. CDR3 nucleotides: TGTGCCAGTAGAATTTGGCAGACCAATGAAAAACTGTTTTTT. It translates to CASRIWQTNEKLFF.